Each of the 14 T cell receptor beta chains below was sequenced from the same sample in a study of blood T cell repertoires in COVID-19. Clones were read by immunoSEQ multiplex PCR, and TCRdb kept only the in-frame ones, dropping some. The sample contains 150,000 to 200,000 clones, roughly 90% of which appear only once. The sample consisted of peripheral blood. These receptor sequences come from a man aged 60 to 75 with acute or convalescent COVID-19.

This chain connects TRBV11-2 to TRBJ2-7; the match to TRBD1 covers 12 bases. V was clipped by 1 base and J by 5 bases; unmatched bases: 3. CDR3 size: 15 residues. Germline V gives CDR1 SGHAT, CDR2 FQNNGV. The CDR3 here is CASSLGGTGGHEQYF. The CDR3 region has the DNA TGTGCCAGCAGCTTAGGAGGGACAGGGGGCCACGAGCAGTACTTC.

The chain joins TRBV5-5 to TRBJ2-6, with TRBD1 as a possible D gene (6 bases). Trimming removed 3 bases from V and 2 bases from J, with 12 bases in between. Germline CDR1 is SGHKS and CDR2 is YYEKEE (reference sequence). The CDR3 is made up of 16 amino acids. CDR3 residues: CASSSHRVTGANVLTF. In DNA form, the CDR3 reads TGTGCCAGCAGCTCTCACAGGGTGACTGGGGCCAACGTCCTGACTTTC.

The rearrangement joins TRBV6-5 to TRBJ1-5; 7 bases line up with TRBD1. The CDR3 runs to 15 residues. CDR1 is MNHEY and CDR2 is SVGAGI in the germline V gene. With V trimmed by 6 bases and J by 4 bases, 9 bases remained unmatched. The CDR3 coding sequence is TGTGCCAGCAGCCGGGACCGGGACAGAAATCAGCCCCAGCATTTT. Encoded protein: CASSRDRDRNQPQHF.

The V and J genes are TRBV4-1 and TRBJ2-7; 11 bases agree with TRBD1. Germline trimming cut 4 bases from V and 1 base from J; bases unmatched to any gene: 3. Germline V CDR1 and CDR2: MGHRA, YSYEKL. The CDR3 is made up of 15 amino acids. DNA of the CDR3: TGCGCCAGCAGCCGGGGGACAGGGGGTTCCTACGAGCAGTACTTC. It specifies CASSRGTGGSYEQYF.

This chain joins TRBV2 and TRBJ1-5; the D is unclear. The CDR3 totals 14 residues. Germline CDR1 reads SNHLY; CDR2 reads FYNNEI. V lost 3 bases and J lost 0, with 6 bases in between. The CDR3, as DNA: TGTGCCAGCAGTGAGAGGCGTAGCAATCAGCCCCAGCATTTT. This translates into CASSERRSNQPQHF.

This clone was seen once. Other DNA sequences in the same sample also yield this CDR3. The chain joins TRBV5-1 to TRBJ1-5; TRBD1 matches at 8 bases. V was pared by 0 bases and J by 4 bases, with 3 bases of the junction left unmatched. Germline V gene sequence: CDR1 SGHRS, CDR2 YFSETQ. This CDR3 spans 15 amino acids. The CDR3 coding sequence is TGCGCCAGCAGCTTGGGACAGGGGCATAATCAGCCCCAGCATTTT. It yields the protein CASSLGQGHNQPQHF.

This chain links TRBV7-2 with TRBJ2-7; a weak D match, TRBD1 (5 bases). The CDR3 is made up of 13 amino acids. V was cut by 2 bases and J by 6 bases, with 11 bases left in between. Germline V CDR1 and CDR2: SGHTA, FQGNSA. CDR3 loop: CASSLPTVPEQYF. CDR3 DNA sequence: TGTGCCAGCAGCTTACCGACAGTGCCCGAGCAGTACTTC. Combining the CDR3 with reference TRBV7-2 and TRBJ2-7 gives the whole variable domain GAGVSQSPSNKVTEKGKDVELRCDPISGHTALYWYRQSLGQGLEFLIYFQGNSAPDKSGLPSDRFSAERTGGSVSTLTIQRTQQEDSAVYLCASSLPTVPEQYFGPGTRLTVT.

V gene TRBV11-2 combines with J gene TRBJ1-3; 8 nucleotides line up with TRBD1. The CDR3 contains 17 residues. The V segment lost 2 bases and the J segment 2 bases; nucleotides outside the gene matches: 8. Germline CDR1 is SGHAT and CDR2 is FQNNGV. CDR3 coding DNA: TGTGCCAGCAGCTTATATAATGTCAGGGGGCCTGGAAACACCATATATTTT. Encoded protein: CASSLYNVRGPGNTIYF.

The CDR3 DNA sequence: TGTGCCAGCAGTCGACGGGACACAACCCAGGGAAATCAGCCCCAGCATTTT. Translation gives CASSRRDTTQGNQPQHF. This chain uses TRBV6-6 with TRBJ1-5, with D tentatively TRBD1 (6 bases). The CDR3 contains 17 residues. V was trimmed by 5 bases and J by 4 bases, leaving 21 bases between them. From germline, CDR1 is MNHNY and CDR2 SVGAGI (reference sequence).

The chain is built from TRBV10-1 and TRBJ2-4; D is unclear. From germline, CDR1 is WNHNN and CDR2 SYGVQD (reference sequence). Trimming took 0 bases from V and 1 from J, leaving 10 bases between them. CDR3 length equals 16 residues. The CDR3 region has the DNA TGCGCCAGCAGTGAGTCGAACGTAGTGGCCAAAAACATTCAGTACTTC. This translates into CASSESNVVAKNIQYF.

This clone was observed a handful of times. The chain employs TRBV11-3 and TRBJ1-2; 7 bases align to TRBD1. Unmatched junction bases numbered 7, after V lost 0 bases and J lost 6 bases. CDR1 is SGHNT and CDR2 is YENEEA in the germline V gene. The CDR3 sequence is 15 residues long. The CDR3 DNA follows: TGTGCCAGCAGCTTAGAGTCAACAGGGGATGATGGCTACACCTTC. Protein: CASSLESTGDDGYTF.

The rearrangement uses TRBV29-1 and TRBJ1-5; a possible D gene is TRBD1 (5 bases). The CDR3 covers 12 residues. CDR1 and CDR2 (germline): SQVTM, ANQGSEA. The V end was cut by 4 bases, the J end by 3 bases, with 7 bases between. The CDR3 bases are TGCAGCGTTGGACAGAACAATCAGCCCCAGCATTTT. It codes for CSVGQNNQPQHF.

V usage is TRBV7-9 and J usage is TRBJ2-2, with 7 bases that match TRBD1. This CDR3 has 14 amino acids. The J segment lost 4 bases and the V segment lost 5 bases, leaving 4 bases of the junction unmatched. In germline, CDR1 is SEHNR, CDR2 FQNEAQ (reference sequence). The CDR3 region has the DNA TGTGCCAGCAGCCGGGGACAGACCACCGGGGAGCTGTTTTTT. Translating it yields CASSRGQTTGELFF. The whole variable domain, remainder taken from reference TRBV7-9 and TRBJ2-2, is DTGVSQNPRHKITKRGQNVTFRCDPISEHNRLYWYRQTLGQGPEFLTYFQNEAQLEKSRLLSDRFSAERPKGSFSTLEIQRTEQGDSAMYLCASSRGQTTGELFFGEGSRLTVL.

Here the CDR3 reads CASSRQGYEQYV. The CDR3 DNA is TGCGCCAGCAGTAGACAGGGCTACGAGCAGTACGTC. V gene TRBV10-2 combines with J gene TRBJ2-7, with 7 bases lining up with TRBD1. The junction had 1 base not matched to a gene; V was cut back by 5 bases and J by 3 bases. CDR1 is WSHSY, CDR2 SAAADI, per germline. The CDR3 sequence is 12 residues long.